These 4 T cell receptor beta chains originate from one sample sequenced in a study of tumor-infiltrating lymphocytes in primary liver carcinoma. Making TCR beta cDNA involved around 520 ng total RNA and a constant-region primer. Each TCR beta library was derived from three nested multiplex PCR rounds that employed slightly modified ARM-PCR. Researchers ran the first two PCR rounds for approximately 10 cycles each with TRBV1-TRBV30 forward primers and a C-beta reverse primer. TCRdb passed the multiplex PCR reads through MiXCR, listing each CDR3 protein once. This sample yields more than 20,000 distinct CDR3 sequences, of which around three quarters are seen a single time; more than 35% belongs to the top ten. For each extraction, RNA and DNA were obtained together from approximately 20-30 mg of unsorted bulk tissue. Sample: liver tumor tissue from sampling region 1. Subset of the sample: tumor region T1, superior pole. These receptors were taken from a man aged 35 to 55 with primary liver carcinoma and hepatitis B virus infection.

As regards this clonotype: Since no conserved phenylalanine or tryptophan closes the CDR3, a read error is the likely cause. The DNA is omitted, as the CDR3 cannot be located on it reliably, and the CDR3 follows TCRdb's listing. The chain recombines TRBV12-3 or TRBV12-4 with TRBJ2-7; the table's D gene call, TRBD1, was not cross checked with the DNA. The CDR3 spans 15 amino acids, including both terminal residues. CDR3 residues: CANSLGQGANYEPYL.

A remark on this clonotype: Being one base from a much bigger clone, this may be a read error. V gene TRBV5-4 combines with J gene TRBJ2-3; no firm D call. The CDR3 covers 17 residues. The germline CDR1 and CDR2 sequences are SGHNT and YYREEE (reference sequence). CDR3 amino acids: CASSLTRSSPETDKQYF. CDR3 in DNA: TGTGCCAGCAGCTTGACCCGTAGCAGCCCAGAAACAGATAAGCAGTATTTT.

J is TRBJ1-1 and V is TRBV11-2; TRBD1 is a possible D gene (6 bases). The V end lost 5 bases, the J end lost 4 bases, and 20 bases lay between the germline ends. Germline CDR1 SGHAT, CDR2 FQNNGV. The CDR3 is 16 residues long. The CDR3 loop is CASSRGRAGVFTEAFF. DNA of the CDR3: TGTGCCAGCAGCCGAGGTAGGGCAGGGGTCTTCACTGAAGCTTTCTTT. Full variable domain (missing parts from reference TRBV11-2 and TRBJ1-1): EAGVAQSPRYKIIEKRQSVAFWCNPISGHATLYWYQQILGQGPKLLIQFQNNGVVDDSQLPKDRFSAERLKGVDSTLKIQPAKLEDSAVYLCASSRGRAGVFTEAFFGQGTRLTVV.

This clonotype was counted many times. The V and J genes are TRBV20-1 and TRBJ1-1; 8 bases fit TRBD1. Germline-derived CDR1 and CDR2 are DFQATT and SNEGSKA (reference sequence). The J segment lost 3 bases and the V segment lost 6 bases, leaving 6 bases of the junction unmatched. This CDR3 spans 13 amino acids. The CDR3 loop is CSARTGPYTEAFF. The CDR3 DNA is TGCAGTGCGAGGACAGGGCCATACACTGAAGCTTTCTTT.